These 9 T cell receptor beta chains were all obtained from the same sample, sequenced in a study of shared clonotypes between healthy human individuals. Here immunoSEQ multiplex PCR was the method, and the copy in TCRdb shows in-frame clones only, minus some. The sample shows about 2 million clones, around 96% of them seen only once. As defined, naive CD8 cells were CD45RO-negative and positively selected for CCR7, with terminally differentiated effector memory CD45RA+ cells excluded. The sequenced sample was naive CD8+ T cells sorted from blood. The receptors derive from a man younger than 30 in good health.

This chain connects TRBV4-1 to TRBJ2-7; possible D gene TRBD2, 5 bases. This CDR3 has 15 residues. Germline V gives CDR1 MGHRA, CDR2 YSYEKL. V was clipped by 1 base and J by 2 bases, with 12 bases between them. The CDR3 DNA reads TGCGCCAGCAGCCAAGTACTAGAGACCCCCTACGAGCAGTACTTC. This translates into CASSQVLETPYEQYF.

The chain joins TRBV27 to TRBJ2-1, with 7 bases identical to TRBD1. CDR1 and CDR2 from the germline V gene are MNHEY and SMNVEV (reference sequence). The V gene end was trimmed by 7 bases and the J gene end by 3 bases; junction bases not matched to a gene: 6. The CDR3 covers 14 residues. CDR3 region: CASTPGGFYNEQFF. DNA for the CDR3: TGTGCCAGCACACCAGGGGGTTTCTACAATGAGCAGTTCTTC.

The chain is built from TRBV5-6 and TRBJ2-3; perhaps TRBD1 as D (5 bases). Trimming left V 7 bases short and J 2 bases short, with 17 bases between. CDR1 SGHDT and CDR2 YYEEEE come from the germline V gene. This CDR3 is 15 amino acids long. The chain's CDR3 is CASGWIKDNTDTQYF. The CDR3 DNA is TGTGCCAGCGGATGGATCAAGGACAACACAGATACGCAGTATTTT.

This sequence joins TRBV19 and TRBJ1-5; D is ambiguous. This CDR3 comprises 12 residues. V was pared by 1 base and J by 10 bases, with 8 bases between. In germline, CDR1 is LNHDA, CDR2 SQIVND (reference sequence). Here the CDR3 reads CASSIVSPPQHF. CDR3 in DNA: TGTGCCAGTAGTATAGTAAGTCCCCCCCAGCATTTT.

This chain uses TRBV27 with TRBJ1-6; D is perhaps TRBD1 (5 bases). This CDR3 has 15 amino acids. Trimming removed 5 bases from V and 2 bases from J, with 10 bases in between. The germline gives CDR1 MNHEY, CDR2 SMNVEV (reference sequence). The CDR3 DNA reads TGTGCCAGCAGTCCAGGGTGGCCCTATAATTCACCCCTCCACTTT. It is translated as CASSPGWPYNSPLHF.

As for this clone: Other DNA sequences in the sample encode the same CDR3. This chain uses TRBV6-5 with TRBJ1-1; D is possibly TRBD1 (6 bases). V was cut by 0 bases and J by 5 bases, with 10 bases left in between. This CDR3 spans 14 amino acids. Germline V gives CDR1 MNHEY, CDR2 SVGAGI. The CDR3 protein is CASSYSEGDTEAFF. Written as DNA, the CDR3 is TGTGCCAGCAGTTACTCGGAGGGGGATACTGAAGCTTTCTTT.

Regarding this clone: The sample has other DNA sequences that encode this CDR3 too. The J gene is TRBJ2-7, the V gene TRBV28; D may match TRBD1 or TRBD2 (5 bases each). Germline V gives CDR1 MDHEN, CDR2 SYDVKM. The CDR3 extends over 14 amino acids. The V and J ends lost 4 bases and 0 bases respectively, with 10 bases between them. The CDR3: CASSSTGTSYEQYF. CDR3 sequence (DNA): TGTGCCAGCAGTTCTACCGGGACCTCCTACGAGCAGTACTTC.

Turning to this clone: This sample also contains other DNA sequences that code for the same CDR3. This sequence joins TRBV7-9 and TRBJ2-7; the D is unclear. CDR1 is SEHNR, CDR2 FQNEAQ, per germline (reference sequence). The CDR3 covers 13 residues. Trimming removed 1 base from V and 1 base from J, with 5 bases in between. The CDR3 sequence is CASSLGPSYEQYF. The CDR3 nucleotides read TGTGCCAGCAGCTTAGGCCCATCCTACGAGCAGTACTTC.

The rearrangement joins TRBV7-2 to TRBJ2-1, with D unclear. The CDR3 length is 13 residues. The V gene lost 5 bases and the J gene lost 7 bases, with 12 bases spanning the gap. Germline V CDR1 and CDR2: SGHTA, FQGNSA. The CDR3 loop reads CASSPPSRNEQFF. CDR3 coding DNA: TGTGCCAGCAGCCCCCCAAGTCGGAATGAGCAGTTCTTC.